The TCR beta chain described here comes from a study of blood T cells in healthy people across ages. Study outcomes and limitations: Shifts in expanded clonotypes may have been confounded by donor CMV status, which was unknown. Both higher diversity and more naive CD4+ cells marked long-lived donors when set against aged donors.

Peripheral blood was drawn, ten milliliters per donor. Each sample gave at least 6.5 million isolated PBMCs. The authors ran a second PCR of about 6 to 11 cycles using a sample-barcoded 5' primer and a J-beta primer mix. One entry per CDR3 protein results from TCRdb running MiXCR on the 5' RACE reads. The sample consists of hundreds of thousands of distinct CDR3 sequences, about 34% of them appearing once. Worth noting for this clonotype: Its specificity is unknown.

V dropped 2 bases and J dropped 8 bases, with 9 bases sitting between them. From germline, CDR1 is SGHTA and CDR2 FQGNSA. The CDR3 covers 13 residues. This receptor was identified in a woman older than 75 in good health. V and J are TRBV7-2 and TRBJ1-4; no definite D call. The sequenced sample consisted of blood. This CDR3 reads CASSLTAGEKLFF. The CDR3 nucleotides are TGTGCCAGCAGCTTAACCGCAGGCGAAAAACTGTTTTTT.